This TCR beta chain was obtained from a study of control samples from healthy donors and cancer patients. The J segment lost 1 base and the V segment lost 4 bases, leaving 4 bases of the junction unmatched. From germline, CDR1 is MNHEY and CDR2 SMNVEV (reference sequence). The CDR3 length is 15 residues. Profiled with immunoSEQ multiplex PCR; TCRdb holds only in-frame clones, not every one. The data hold about 130,000 clones, with over 75% observed a single time. The sequenced sample was blood. The clonotype originates from a man aged 40-49 years in good health. The chain recombines TRBV27 with TRBJ1-1; 9 nucleotides match TRBD1. CDR3 loop: CASSSPGQGNTEAFF. The CDR3 nucleotides are TGTGCCAGCAGTTCCCCGGGACAGGGGAACACTGAAGCTTTCTTT.